Listed below are T cell receptor beta chains from one sample, sequenced in a study. TCRdb called the 5' RACE reads again in MiXCR, with one record for every CDR3 protein. The sample comprises about 57,000 distinct CDR3 sequences, approximately 27% of which are singletons, and under 2.5% rests with the top ten. Sequenced input: tumor-infiltrating Tregs sorted from the breast tumor. The receptors originated from a female donor with breast cancer. CDR3s include the opening cysteine and the closing phenylalanine or tryptophan. A D gene is named only where the DNA matches it firmly. Clone size is not always given. Where it is, it says once, few, many or a class for expanded clones.

J gene	clone size	D gene	V gene	CDR3 protein	CDR3 DNA
TRBJ2-3	NA	TRBD1	TRBV6-1	CASSSTGVSTDTQYF	TGTGCCAGCAGCTCGACAGGGGTTAGCACAGATACGCAGTATTTT
TRBJ2-7	many	TRBD2	TRBV7-9	CASSLSLAGAGAEQYF	TGTGCCAGCAGCTTATCGCTAGCGGGAGCCGGGGCCGAGCAGTACTTC
TRBJ2-1	many	TRBD2	TRBV7-2	CASSQWTSGSAEQFF	TGTGCCAGCAGCCAATGGACTAGCGGGAGCGCTGAGCAGTTCTTC
TRBJ2-1	NA	NA	TRBV9	CASSVRGQGSYNEQFF	TGTGCCAGCAGCGTGCGAGGGCAGGGCTCCTACAATGAGCAGTTCTTC
TRBJ2-2	NA	NA	TRBV5-6	CASSLNRNAGELFF	TGTGCCAGCAGCTTGAACAGAAACGCCGGGGAGCTGTTTTTT
TRBJ1-1	NA	NA	TRBV7-9	CASSFFSTEAFF	TGTGCCAGCAGCTTCTTTTCGACTGAAGCTTTCTTT
TRBJ2-4	many	NA	TRBV20-1	CSARITGAKNIQYF	TGCAGTGCTCGAATAACAGGGGCCAAAAACATTCAGTACTTC
TRBJ2-5	NA	TRBD2	TRBV7-8	CAGSFRLAGQETQYF	TGTGCCGGCAGCTTTCGACTAGCGGGCCAAGAGACCCAGTACTTC
TRBJ1-5	many	NA	TRBV5-6	CASSSRLSQGDQPQHF	TGTGCCAGCAGCTCTCGACTATCCCAAGGTGATCAGCCCCAGCATTTT
TRBJ1-2	few	NA	TRBV6-6	CAGSYSRSPLYGYTF	TGTGCCGGCAGTTACTCGAGGTCACCACTCTATGGCTACACCTTC
TRBJ2-1	many	TRBD2	TRBV6-5	CALGLAPYNEQFF	TGTGCCCTCGGACTAGCGCCTTACAATGAGCAGTTCTTC
TRBJ1-2	few	NA	TRBV6-1	CASSEDIRSYGYTF	TGTGCCAGCAGTGAAGATATCAGGAGCTATGGCTACACCTTC